These 6 T cell receptor beta chains share one sample of origin, sequenced in a study of molecular identifiers for immune sequencing clone quantification. TCRdb itself ran the PCR reads through MiXCR, one entry per CDR3 protein. This table holds 600,000 to 650,000 distinct CDR3 sequences, just under 20% found once. The sequencing input was naive CD8+ T cells from blood, with Jurkat cell RNA spiked in. Stated subset: FACS-sorted CD8+CD4-CCR7+CD45RA+ naive T cells. These TCRs come from a human donor in good health. Some libraries in this study had Jurkat cell RNA spiked in.

In its sample, this clonotype was seen a few times. The rearrangement uses TRBV7-6 and TRBJ1-5; the D gene is possibly TRBD1 (6 bases). This CDR3 region has 15 residues. The germline CDR1 and CDR2 sequences are SGHVS and FNYEAQ. V was pared by 0 bases and J by 6 bases, with 12 bases between. CDR3 nucleotide sequence: TGTGCCAGCAGCTTAGCTGCAGGGGATGGTCAGCCCCAGCATTTT. Its translation is CASSLAAGDGQPQHF.

Concerning this clonotype itself: A much larger clone differs by one base, so this may be a read error. The chain links TRBV14 to TRBJ2-1; D gene ambiguous. Looked up from germline, CDR1 is SGHDN and CDR2 is FVKESK. The CDR3 totals 14 residues. CDR3 sequence (DNA): TGTGCCAGCAGCCTCCAGAGCTCCTACAATGGGCAGTTCTTC. Translating it yields CASSLQSSYNGQFF.

Notes on this clonotype: Since a much larger clone is just one base distant, this may be a read error. This rearrangement joins TRBV6-6 to TRBJ2-5; D is perhaps TRBD1 (7 bases). The CDR3 has 15 residues. Germline V gene data show CDR1 as MNHNY and CDR2 as SVGAGI (reference sequence). CDR3 nucleotides: TGTGCCGGCAGTAGAAACCGGGACAGCGGGGAGACCCAGTACTTC. Encoded protein: CAGSRNRDSGETQYF.

In this sample, this clonotype turned up many times. The rearrangement uses TRBV29-1 and TRBJ1-2, with D unclear. The CDR3 spans 13 residues. In germline, CDR1 is SQVTM, CDR2 ANQGSEA. Trimming cost V 0 bases and J 5 bases, with 10 bases left between them. Here the CDR3 reads CSVEEGWQYGYTF. In nucleotides, the CDR3 is TGCAGCGTTGAAGAAGGGTGGCAGTATGGCTACACCTTC.

There are many counts of this clonotype. The chain combines TRBV3-1 with TRBJ1-4, with 7 bases fitting TRBD1. J gave up 4 bases and V 0 bases, and 5 bases lay outside the gene matches. Germline CDR1 and CDR2: LGHDT and YNNKEL (reference sequence). CDR3 length: 16 residues. This CDR3 is CASSQDVGQDNEKLFF. The CDR3 coding sequence is TGTGCCAGCAGCCAAGATGTTGGACAGGATAATGAAAAACTGTTTTTT.

V gene TRBV19 combines with J gene TRBJ1-1, with D perhaps TRBD1 (6 bases). The ends were cut back, 6 bases at V and 1 base at J, with 12 bases in the middle. The V gene's germline CDR1 is LNHDA and CDR2 SQIVND (reference sequence). The CDR3 covers 14 residues. The CDR3 DNA reads as TGTGCCAGTAGCCAACAGGGTACGAACACTGAAGCTTTCTTT. It codes for CASSQQGTNTEAFF.